These 31 T cell receptor beta chains were all obtained from the same sample, sequenced in a study of neurological immune-mediated disorders. MiXCR was run by TCRdb on the 5' RACE reads, yielding one entry per CDR3 protein. The table includes tens of thousands of distinct CDR3 sequences, more than 4.5% detected once. What was sequenced was PBMCs. These receptors came from a human donor with multiple sclerosis. The donor label of this sample is uncertain.

This clonotype has a count of ten or more. The V call is TRBV5-1, the J call TRBJ1-1; a weak D match, TRBD1 (5 bases). The CDR3 is 15 amino acids. From germline, CDR1 is SGHRS and CDR2 YFSETQ. V was trimmed by 1 base and J by 8 bases, leaving 18 bases between them. The CDR3 sequence is CASSLTTGSRGEAFF. The CDR3 bases are TGCGCCAGCAGCTTGACGACTGGATCGAGGGGAGAAGCTTTCTTT.

This clonotype was recorded many times. The chain uses TRBV27 and TRBJ2-7; a weak D match, TRBD2 (5 bases). The CDR3 runs to 14 residues. Trimming cost V 3 bases and J 1 base, with 10 bases left between them. The germline gives CDR1 MNHEY, CDR2 SMNVEV (reference sequence). In DNA form, the CDR3 reads TGTGCCAGCAGTTTTTCGAGGGATTCCTACGAGCAGTACTTC. Translated, it gives CASSFSRDSYEQYF.

At least ten counts were recorded for this clonotype. V and J are TRBV6-5 and TRBJ2-5; perhaps TRBD1 as D (5 bases). Trimming removed 0 bases at V and 4 bases at J, with 12 bases between. CDR3 length: 15 residues. Germline V gene lookup returns CDR1 MNHEY and CDR2 SVGAGI. CDR3 DNA: TGTGCCAGCAGTTACTCGAAAGGGGCCGGAGAGACCCAGTACTTC. Its protein is CASSYSKGAGETQYF.

In the case of this clonotype: A much larger clone differs by one base, so this may be a read error. V and J are TRBV27 and TRBJ2-7; the D is unclear. This CDR3 has 14 residues. Germline V gene data show CDR1 as MNHEY and CDR2 as SMNVEV (reference sequence). The V gene lost 1 base and the J gene lost 2 bases, with 9 bases spanning the gap. The CDR3 reads CASSLYANPYEQYF. The DNA for the CDR3 is TGTGCCAGCAGTTTATATGCCAACCCCTACGAGCAGTACTTC.

This clonotype was recorded at least ten times. The chain employs TRBV4-1 and TRBJ1-2; no clear D gene. The CDR3 loop spans 16 amino acids. The V gene's germline CDR1 is MGHRA and CDR2 YSYEKL. V was pared by 1 base and J by 3 bases, with 15 bases between. The CDR3 coding sequence is TGCGCCAGCAGCCAAGCGAGTACGGCGTTTGACTATGGCTACACCTTC. Its protein is CASSQASTAFDYGYTF.

The table lists this clonotype with a count of one. The junction and the germline gene differ at one end; a read error may be behind it. V is TRBV5-6 and J is TRBJ1-1; no clear D gene. The CDR3 covers 15 residues. CDR1 and CDR2 (germline): SGHDT, YYEEEE. CDR3 sequence: CASSLGPTFNTEALF. DNA of the CDR3: TGTGCCAGCAGCTTGGGACCCACATTCAACACTGAAGCTTTGTTT.

In this sample, this clonotype turned up many times. The chain carries TRBV12-3 or TRBV12-4 and TRBJ1-1; D possibly corresponds to TRBD1 (5 bases). The V and J ends lost 6 bases and 6 bases respectively, with 17 bases between them. This CDR3 is 14 amino acids long. The CDR3 sequence is CASRTTRGRAEAFF. The CDR3 nucleotides are TGTGCCAGCAGGACGACCCGGGGCAGGGCTGAAGCTTTCTTT.

At least ten counts were recorded for this clonotype. This chain joins TRBV7-8 and TRBJ2-1, with D possibly TRBD1 on 6 matching bases. There are 12 residues in the CDR3. V gave up 4 bases and J gave up 8 bases, with 9 bases separating them. Germline lookup yields CDR1 SGHVS and CDR2 FQNEAQ. This chain's CDR3 is CASSSGVDEQFF. The CDR3 coding sequence is TGTGCCAGCAGCTCAGGGGTCGATGAGCAGTTCTTC. The variable domain in full, completed from reference TRBV7-8 and TRBJ2-1, reads GAGVSQSPRYKVAKRGQDVALRCDPISGHVSLFWYQQALGQGPEFLTYFQNEAQLDKSGLPSDRFFAERPEGSVSTLKIQRTQQEDSAVYLCASSSGVDEQFFGPGTRLTVL.

This clonotype was recorded at least ten times. This rearrangement joins TRBV5-1 to TRBJ2-3; no definite D call. The CDR3 is made up of 14 amino acids. V was trimmed by 0 bases and J by 2 bases, leaving 7 bases between them. Per the germline V gene, CDR1 is SGHRS and CDR2 is YFSETQ. The CDR3 loop reads CASSLDPFTDTQYF. CDR3 nucleotides: TGCGCCAGCAGCTTGGACCCCTTCACAGATACGCAGTATTTT.

At least ten counts were recorded for this clonotype. The chain has TRBV20-1 and TRBJ2-7; 11 bases fit TRBD1. With V trimmed by 5 bases and J by 7 bases, 13 bases remained unmatched. Germline V lookup: CDR1 DFQATT, CDR2 SNEGSKA (reference sequence). CDR3 size: 15 residues. The CDR3 bases are TGCAGTGCTTCGAAAGAGGACAGGGGGCGTCGGGAGCAGTACTTC. It codes for CSASKEDRGRREQYF.

This clonotype was counted ten times or more. This CDR3 reads CASSLAYPSNYGYTF. DNA of the CDR3: TGCGCCAGCAGCTTGGCCTACCCATCTAACTATGGCTACACCTTC. The V call is TRBV5-1, the J call TRBJ1-2; no definite D call. The CDR3 totals 15 residues. V lost 0 bases and J lost 0, with 9 bases in between. From germline, CDR1 is SGHRS and CDR2 YFSETQ.

This clonotype was detected many times. The chain has TRBV2 and TRBJ1-3, with D possibly TRBD1 on 5 matching bases. Germline V gene data show CDR1 as SNHLY and CDR2 as FYNNEI. This CDR3 spans 17 amino acids. V was pared by 6 bases and J by 0 bases, with 18 bases between. The CDR3 sequence is CASRFRVGRSSGNTIYF. CDR3 DNA: TGTGCCAGCAGATTCCGCGTGGGGCGGAGCTCTGGAAACACCATATATTTT.

This clonotype was picked up many times. The genes are TRBV7-9 and TRBJ1-1; 8 bases line up with TRBD1. Germline CDR1 and CDR2: SEHNR and FQNEAQ (reference sequence). CDR3 length: 13 amino acids. The junction had 4 bases not matched to a gene; V was cut back by 6 bases and J by 4 bases. The CDR3 DNA reads TGTGCCAGCAGTTTGGGACAGGTCACTGAAGCTTTCTTT. Translation gives CASSLGQVTEAFF. Using reference TRBV7-9 and TRBJ1-1 for the parts outside the CDR3, the full variable domain is DTGVSQNPRHKITKRGQNVTFRCDPISEHNRLYWYRQTLGQGPEFLTYFQNEAQLEKSRLLSDRFSAERPKGSFSTLEIQRTEQGDSAMYLCASSLGQVTEAFFGQGTRLTVV.

This clonotype appeared many times. This chain joins TRBV5-1 and TRBJ1-1; maybe TRBD1 (6 bases). V was pared by 1 base and J by 0 bases, with 10 bases between. Germline assignment: CDR1 SGHRS and CDR2 YFSETQ. The CDR3 has 15 amino acids. DNA for the CDR3: TGCGCCAGCAGCTTGTGGGGGGCTTTGAACACTGAAGCTTTCTTT. The encoded protein is CASSLWGALNTEAFF.

Many counts were recorded for this clonotype. The genes are TRBV5-1 and TRBJ1-4; 7 bases align to TRBD1. This CDR3 has 15 amino acids. Germline CDR1 SGHRS, CDR2 YFSETQ. V dropped 4 bases and J dropped 3; count of bases not matched to a gene: 6. CDR3 loop: CASSDRDRANEKLFF. The CDR3 DNA sequence: TGCGCCAGCAGCGACCGGGACAGAGCTAATGAAAAACTGTTTTTT. The complete variable domain, with remaining parts taken from reference TRBV5-1 and TRBJ1-4, reads KAGVTQTPRYLIKTRGQQVTLSCSPISGHRSVSWYQQTPGQGLQFLFEYFSETQRNKGNFPGRFSGRQFSNSRSEMNVSTLELGDSALYLCASSDRDRANEKLFFGSGTQLSVL.

Many counts were recorded for this clonotype. The chain links TRBV20-1 to TRBJ1-2; TRBD1 agrees at 7 bases. The J segment lost 6 bases and the V segment lost 5 bases, leaving 9 bases of the junction unmatched. Per the germline V gene, CDR1 is DFQATT and CDR2 is SNEGSKA (reference sequence). The CDR3 spans 13 residues. This CDR3 reads CSAHLQGSDGYTF. In DNA form, the CDR3 reads TGCAGTGCTCATTTACAGGGGTCAGATGGCTACACCTTC.

The table lists this clonotype with many counts. V and J are TRBV5-1 and TRBJ2-3; D call uncertain. CDR1 is SGHRS, CDR2 YFSETQ, per germline. The V end lost 0 bases, the J end lost 0 bases, and 8 bases lay between the germline ends. The CDR3 runs to 15 residues. The CDR3: CASSLGLASTDTQYF. DNA of the CDR3: TGCGCCAGCAGCTTGGGATTGGCTAGCACAGATACGCAGTATTTT.

This clonotype was counted many times. The chain links TRBV4-2 to TRBJ2-7, with D maybe TRBD2 (5 bases). Germline-derived CDR1 and CDR2 are LGHNA and YNFKEQ. V gave up 5 bases and J gave up 1 base, with 9 bases separating them. The CDR3 length is 13 residues. CDR3 sequence (DNA): TGTGCCAGCAGCGTAAGCGGATCCTACGAGCAGTACTTC. It codes for CASSVSGSYEQYF.

The rearrangement joins TRBV19 to TRBJ1-1; possibly TRBD1 for D (5 bases). The CDR3 spans 13 residues. Germline CDR1 LNHDA, CDR2 SQIVND (reference sequence). Between the trimmed V and J ends, which lost 11 bases and 3 bases, there was a span of 16 bases. This CDR3 reads CAGRSGRDTEAFF. The CDR3 DNA reads TGTGCCGGACGTTCGGGGCGCGACACTGAAGCTTTCTTT.

This clonotype was picked up many times. V and J are TRBV20-1 and TRBJ2-7; D may be TRBD2 (5 bases). From germline, CDR1 is DFQATT and CDR2 SNEGSKA (reference sequence). With 0 bases removed from V and 4 bases from J, the gap between germline ends came to 13 bases. The CDR3 is made up of 14 amino acids. In DNA form, the CDR3 reads TGCAGTGCTAGAGATGAGGGATCGTCGTACGAGCAGTACTTC. Translated: CSARDEGSSYEQYF.

In this sample, this clonotype turned up many times. This chain uses TRBV3-1 with TRBJ2-1; 14 bases are a match to TRBD2. The CDR3 spans 17 residues. Germline CDR1 reads LGHDT; CDR2 reads YNNKEL (reference sequence). V shed 3 bases and J 7 bases; nucleotides not matched to a gene: 8. CDR3 protein: CASSQIRLAGGLNEQFF. CDR3 nucleotide sequence: TGTGCCAGCAGCCAGATTCGACTAGCGGGGGGGCTTAATGAGCAGTTCTTC.

This clonotype occurred many times. The J gene is TRBJ1-1, the V gene TRBV29-1, with D hard to call. The CDR3 runs 13 residues. The V gene's germline CDR1 is SQVTM and CDR2 ANQGSEA. V dropped 6 bases and J dropped 0 bases, with 11 bases sitting between them. The CDR3: CSVRTSMNTEAFF. In nucleotides, the CDR3 is TGCAGCGTCAGGACGTCCATGAACACTGAAGCTTTCTTT.

The table lists this clonotype with many counts. The chain carries TRBV9 and TRBJ2-2, with 12 bases aligning to TRBD2. Germline CDR1 SGDLS, CDR2 YYNGEE. V was clipped by 4 bases and J by 6 bases; unmatched bases: 4. The CDR3 totals 15 residues. The CDR3 region is CASSSSGGASGELFF. In nucleotides, the CDR3 is TGTGCCAGCAGCTCTAGCGGGGGGGCTTCCGGGGAGCTGTTTTTT.

This clonotype was observed many times. In DNA form, the CDR3 reads TGTGCCAGCAGACCTGGGACTAGCGACTCCTACAATGAGCAGTTCTTC. It codes for CASRPGTSDSYNEQFF. The V call is TRBV7-9, the J call TRBJ2-1; 10 bases line up with TRBD2. The CDR3 loop spans 16 amino acids. V lost 6 bases and J lost 0; bases outside the gene matches: 5. Germline loops: CDR1 SEHNR, CDR2 FQNEAQ (reference sequence).

This clonotype was detected ten times or more. The genes are TRBV11-2 and TRBJ2-5; weak D call: TRBD2 (6 bases). The V end was cut by 2 bases, the J end by 2 bases, with 12 bases between. In germline, CDR1 is SGHAT, CDR2 FQNNGV. This CDR3 is 15 amino acids long. The CDR3 sequence: CASSLFTGLQETQYF. Written as DNA, the CDR3 is TGTGCCAGCAGCTTATTTACGGGACTTCAAGAGACCCAGTACTTC.

This clonotype was picked up many times. This chain links TRBV5-1 with TRBJ2-7, with 9 positions matching TRBD1. Per germline, CDR1 SGHRS and CDR2 YFSETQ. The CDR3 length is 13 residues. Germline trimming cut 7 bases from V and 4 bases from J; bases unmatched to any gene: 6. CDR3 sequence (DNA): TGCGCCAGCTCGCGGACAGGGGCGTACGAGCAGTACTTC. Encoded protein: CASSRTGAYEQYF.

This clonotype showed up many times. This chain uses TRBV12-5 with TRBJ2-1; no clear D. The CDR3 totals 15 residues. Trimming removed 3 bases at V and 0 bases at J, with 9 bases between. CDR1 is LGHNT, CDR2 FRNRAP, per germline. The CDR3 sequence: CASGFRRPSYNEQFF. The CDR3 coding sequence is TGTGCTAGTGGTTTTCGTCGCCCCTCCTACAATGAGCAGTTCTTC.

This clonotype was seen many times. The J gene is TRBJ2-2, the V gene TRBV11-2; a possible D gene is TRBD1 (6 bases). The CDR3 consists of 15 residues. CDR1 and CDR2 from the germline V gene are SGHAT and FQNNGV. V was trimmed by 5 bases and J by 3 bases, leaving 13 bases between them. This CDR3 is CASSLVKGDTGELFF. The CDR3 nucleotides are TGTGCCAGCAGCCTCGTCAAGGGGGACACCGGGGAGCTGTTTTTT.

This clonotype was counted many times. This chain joins TRBV20-1 and TRBJ2-2; no clear D gene. This CDR3 region has 15 residues. The V end was cut by 3 bases, the J end by 2 bases, with 13 bases between. The germline gives CDR1 DFQATT, CDR2 SNEGSKA (reference sequence). The CDR3 loop reads CSASGLMSNTGELFF. As DNA, the CDR3 is TGCAGTGCTAGTGGGCTTATGTCCAACACCGGGGAGCTGTTTTTT.

This clonotype was detected only a few times. The chain joins TRBV6-2 or TRBV6-3 to TRBJ2-2; no definite D call. Germline V lookup: CDR1 MNHEY, CDR2 SVGEGT. The CDR3 loop spans 11 amino acids. V was pared by 5 bases and J by 6 bases, with 4 bases between. CDR3 DNA: TGTGCCAGCAGTGCGCCCGGGGAGCTGTTTTTT. It yields the protein CASSAPGELFF.

This clonotype has a count of ten or more. The CDR3 spells CASSPTDSYEQYF. As DNA, the CDR3 is TGTGCCAGCAGCCCGACGGACTCCTACGAGCAGTACTTC. The chain couples TRBV7-9 to TRBJ2-7; no clear D gene. Trimming cost V 5 bases and J 0 bases, with 8 bases left between them. In germline, CDR1 is SEHNR, CDR2 FQNEAQ (reference sequence). This CDR3 has 13 residues.